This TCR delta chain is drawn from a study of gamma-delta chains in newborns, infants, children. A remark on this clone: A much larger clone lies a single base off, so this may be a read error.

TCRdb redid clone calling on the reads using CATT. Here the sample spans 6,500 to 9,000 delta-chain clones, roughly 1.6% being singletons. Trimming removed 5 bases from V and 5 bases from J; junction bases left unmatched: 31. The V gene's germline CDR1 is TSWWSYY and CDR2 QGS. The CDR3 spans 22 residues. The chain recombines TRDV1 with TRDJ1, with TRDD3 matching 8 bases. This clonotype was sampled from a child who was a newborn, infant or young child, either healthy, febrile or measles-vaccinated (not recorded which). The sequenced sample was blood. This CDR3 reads CALGLPYPTKSGRSGGQDKLIF. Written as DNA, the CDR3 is TGTGCTCTTGGGTTACCCTACCCAACCAAGTCCGGTAGGTCTGGGGGACAGGATAAACTCATCTTT.